This TCR beta chain derives from a study of cytotoxic CD8 clonotypes in ibrutinib-treated CLL. Study-level information: Per sample, productive templates averaged around 260,000 and productive rearrangements averaged approximately 92,000. Study-wide points: Clonality went higher at ibrutinib response and then dropped back toward baseline at progression.

Using immunoSEQ multiplex PCR, the repertoire was profiled, and TCRdb retains in-frame clones only, with some absent. The sample holds about 310,000 clones; roughly 85% are singletons and the top ten take 6.5% to 8.5%. The TCR beta libraries used approximately 2 micrograms of genomic DNA that came from cryopreserved PBMCs. With respect to this clone: What it binds is unknown.

The CDR3 is made up of 13 amino acids. CDR1 is KGHSH, CDR2 LQKENI, per germline. With 2 bases clipped from V and 8 bases from J, the junction kept 5 bases outside the gene matches. The chain recombines TRBV18 with TRBJ1-2; 7 positions agree with TRBD1. This sequence was found in a human donor with chronic lymphocytic leukemia. The sample in question was PBMCs, obtained before ibrutinib treatment. The CDR3: CASSPIGGEGYTF. CDR3 in DNA: TGTGCCAGCTCACCAATAGGGGGCGAAGGCTACACCTTC.